This is a list of T cell receptor beta chains from one sample in a study of cytomegalovirus exposure and HLA in healthy donors. Libraries were prepared by immunoSEQ multiplex PCR; TCRdb keeps only in-frame clonotypes and omits some of them. Here the sample spans around 91,000 clones, around 67% being singletons. Sequencing input: PBMCs. These receptors were taken from a human donor in good health. CDR3s include the opening cysteine and the closing phenylalanine or tryptophan. D genes are given only for firm matches. Rows give clone size only sometimes, using once, few, many, or a class for an expanded clone.

cdr3_length	d_call	clone_size	v_call	j_call	cdr3_aa	cdr3_nt
14	TRBD1	-	TRBV11-3	TRBJ1-1	CASSWTGGSGEAFF	TGTGCCAGCAGCTGGACAGGGGGGTCTGGTGAAGCTTTCTTT
14	TRBD2	-	TRBV6-5	TRBJ2-3	CASSRSGTTDTQYF	TGTGCCAGCAGTAGGAGCGGGACCACAGATACGCAGTATTTT
16	TRBD2	-	TRBV5-6	TRBJ2-3	CASSFLAGGRTDTQYF	TGTGCCAGCAGCTTCTTAGCGGGGGGGCGCACAGATACGCAGTATTTT
18	-	-	TRBV15	TRBJ2-6	CATSRGRAVGTGANVLTF	TGTGCCACCAGCAGAGGGAGGGCCGTGGGGACTGGGGCCAACGTCCTGACTTTC
15	TRBD1	-	TRBV7-8	TRBJ1-2	CASSYWTGQGYGYTF	TGTGCCAGCAGCTATTGGACAGGACAGGGCTATGGCTACACCTTC
14	-	-	TRBV9	TRBJ1-2	CASSFRDNNYGYTF	TGTGCCAGCAGCTTCCGGGACAATAACTATGGCTACACCTTC
14	-	medium-sized	TRBV7-2	TRBJ2-1	CASGVSGSYNEQFF	TGTGCCAGCGGCGTATCGGGCTCCTACAATGAGCAGTTCTTC
15	TRBD1	few	TRBV5-1	TRBJ2-1	CASSLAGTGPNEQFF	TGCGCCAGCAGCTTAGCCGGGACAGGGCCAAATGAGCAGTTCTTC
12	-	-	TRBV15	TRBJ1-2	CATRQEFIGYTF	TGTGCCACCAGACAGGAATTTATCGGCTACACCTTC
15	TRBD2	-	TRBV6-4	TRBJ2-1	CASKVFSGVDNEQFF	TGTGCCAGCAAAGTTTTTAGCGGGGTAGACAATGAGCAGTTCTTC
14	-	-	TRBV9	TRBJ2-7	CARNQDRWAYEQYF	TGTGCCCGAAACCAGGATAGGTGGGCCTACGAGCAGTACTTC